The clone carrying this T cell receptor (beta chain) was seen repeatedly, ten times or more. Its antigen remains unidentified. This sample is drawn from a study of T-cell reconstitution after alpha-beta-depleted transplantation in children. Study results and limitations: It was reported that alpha-beta T cells came from several hundred expanded graft clones (about two months after transplant).

Preparation of the TCRbeta library used unique molecular identifiers. TCRdb reprocessed the PCR reads with MiXCR, giving one entry per CDR3 protein. Of about 290,000 distinct CDR3 sequences in the sample, over 9% were seen once. The CDR3 extends over 12 amino acids. Germline values: CDR1 SQVTM, CDR2 ANQGSEA. With 5 bases removed from V and 1 base from J, the gap between germline ends came to 8 bases. The clonotype comes from a boy in the first two years of life with acute myeloid leukemia, due to receive a stem cell transplant. This chain connects TRBV29-1 to TRBJ1-1, with no clear D. The material sequenced was PBMCs, taken before TCRalphabeta/CD19-depleted stem cell transplant. CDR3 in amino acids: CSVRNPNTEAFF. In DNA, the CDR3 is TGCAGCGTTAGAAACCCGAACACTGAAGCTTTCTTT.